This note documents a single T cell receptor (beta chain) sequence. Its antigen is not identified. Relative to the germline gene, one junction end is altered; a read error may explain this. For the second PCR, which ran for roughly 6 to 12 cycles, a sample-barcoded 5' primer and a J-beta primer mix were used. TCRdb ran MiXCR on the 5' RACE reads and lists one entry per CDR3 protein. The sample records over 950,000 distinct CDR3 sequences, roughly 47% being singletons. Approximately 9.4 milliliters was the volume of peripheral blood drawn from each donor. The germline CDR1 and CDR2 sequences are LGHDT and YNNKEL (reference sequence). The CDR3 spans 13 residues. This sample is drawn from a study of blood T cells in healthy people across ages. Findings and caveats of the study: Estimates of total diversity, which came from one million sequenced T cells, were considered to be underestimates.

The clonotype was recovered from an older woman in good health. J is TRBJ1-1 and V is TRBV3-1; perhaps TRBD1 as D (6 bases). The sample comprised blood. The CDR3 loop reads CACRPTGDTEAFF. DNA of the CDR3: TGTGCCTGCAGACCGACAGGCGACACTGAAGCTTTCTTT. The full variable domain, in which reference TRBV3-1 and TRBJ1-1 provide the parts outside the CDR3, is DTAVSQTPKYLVTQMGNDKSIKCEQNLGHDTMYWYKQDSKKFLKIMFSYNNKELIINETVPNRFSPKSPDKAHLNLHINSLELGDSAVYFCACRPTGDTEAFFGQGTRLTVV.